The T cell receptor beta chain described here comes from a study of control samples from healthy donors and cancer patients (dated by TCRdb to 2020 to 2022). Of note for this clone: Its antigen is still unknown. Per-base quality was not reported, and no clone a single base away is much larger than it.

Trimming removed 4 bases from V and 1 base from J; the gene matches leave 8 bases unexplained. Counted from cysteine to phenylalanine, this CDR3 has 18 amino acids. Solely the CDR3 DNA is kept, with 54 bases framed from the first base. Taken from the germline V gene (reference sequence), the CDR1 and CDR2 loops are LNHDA and SQIVND. Receptors were amplified or captured by the immunoSEQ multiplex PCR assay. TCRdb re-hosts the immuneACCESS table, in-frame sequences only. Its copies lack some clones; in the studies checked, an unresolved V gene accounts for under half of them, and the cause for the rest is not known. The sample contains about 130,000 clones, about 93% of them found a single time. The ten biggest clones cover under 3% of the sample.

This receptor chain uses TRBV19 and TRBJ2-6; 9 bases in the middle match TRBD1. The origin of this receptor is a middle-aged man in good health. What was sequenced was blood. The DNA is TGTGCCAGTAGTAAGCCTACAGGGGGCGGTTCTGGGGCCAACGTCCTGACTTTC. The encoded protein is CASSKPTGGGSGANVLTF. The CDR3 plus the reference TRBV19 and TRBJ2-6 genes for the other parts give the full variable domain: DGGITQSPKYLFRKEGQNVTLSCEQNLNHDAMYWYRQDPGQGLRLIYYSQIVNDFQKGDIAEGYSVSREKKESFPLTVTSAQKNPTAFYLCASSKPTGGGSGANVLTFGAGSRLTVL.